What follows is one T cell receptor beta chain and its context. Here immunoSEQ multiplex PCR was the method, and the copy in TCRdb shows in-frame clones only, minus some. The table includes around 110,000 clones, around 83% detected once. The CDR3 extends over 15 amino acids. Trimming stripped 0 bases from V and 4 bases from J, with 13 bases between. Germline values: CDR1 SGDLS, CDR2 YYNGEE. The data were taken from a study of blood T cell repertoires in COVID-19. The rearrangement links TRBV9 to TRBJ1-2; no clear D gene. The sequence derives from a man between 70 and 80 years old with acute or convalescent COVID-19. Sequencing was done on a sample of peripheral blood. The CDR3 here is CASSVGGSDGYGYTF. The CDR3 nucleotides read TGTGCCAGCAGCGTAGGTGGCAGTGATGGCTATGGCTACACCTTC. Full variable domain (remainder filled in from reference TRBV9 and TRBJ1-2): DSGVTQTPKHLITATGQRVTLRCSPRSGDLSVYWYQQSLDQGLQFLIQYYNGEERAKGNILERFSAQQFPDLHSELNLSSLELGDSALYFCASSVGGSDGYGYTFGSGTRLTVV.